This T cell receptor beta chain was documented in a study of shared clonotypes between healthy human individuals. CD45RO-negative, CCR7-positively selected cells formed the naive CD8 fraction, excluding terminally differentiated effector memory CD45RA+ cells. V was trimmed by 7 bases and J by 3 bases, leaving 13 bases between them. CDR3 size: 13 residues. The germline V gene encodes CDR1 SGDLS and CDR2 YYNGEE. Some clones are missing from TCRdb's copy, which holds only in-frame ones; the method was immunoSEQ multiplex PCR. The sample records some 2.1 million clones, approximately 94% being singletons.

Material for sequencing was naive CD8+ T cells sorted from blood. The chain employs TRBV9 and TRBJ1-1, with D tentatively TRBD1 (5 bases). The clonotype originates from a man aged 18 to 35 in good health. DNA for the CDR3: TGTGCCAGCGGTTGGGGCGCCGACACTGAAGCTTTCTTT. Amino acids: CASGWGADTEAFF.